This T cell receptor beta chain emerged from a study of blood T cells in healthy people across ages. Study conclusions and caveats: Older age coincided with a roughly linear decline in TCR beta diversity per million T cells.

Comments on this clonotype: Its antigen remains unidentified.

Total RNA extraction produced at least 6 micrograms (per sample) for the study. PCR was performed a second time for roughly 6 to 12 cycles using a sample-barcoded 5' primer and a J-beta primer mix. One entry per CDR3 protein, called by TCRdb with MiXCR from the 5' RACE reads. There are some 1.8 million distinct CDR3 sequences in the sample; approximately 40% occur only once, and approximately 22% lies in the top ten. The CDR3 runs 15 residues. Trimming pared 5 bases from V and 1 base from J, leaving 14 bases between. From germline, CDR1 is ENHRY and CDR2 SYGVKD. Sequenced input: blood. This receptor was obtained from a human donor in good health. V and J are TRBV10-3 and TRBJ1-1; D gene ambiguous. CDR3 nucleotides: TGTGCCATCAGTTCCCCTATGGCGCCGAACACTGAAGCTTTCTTT. Translated, it gives CAISSPMAPNTEAFF.